This T cell receptor beta chain was observed in a study of T cells in Graves' hyperthyroidism and ophthalmopathy. This clonotype was counted ten times or more. Regions amplified from RNA transcripts were the TCR beta CDR3 regions. Researchers ran a first-round RT-PCR on the TCR CDR3 using the HTBI primer set. TCRdb re-called the multiplex PCR reads through MiXCR, storing one row per CDR3 protein. This table has approximately 400,000 distinct CDR3 sequences, approximately 19% appearing once. This CDR3 is built from 14 residues. V lost 4 bases and J 2 bases, leaving 11 bases between the germline ends. CDR1 is LGHDT and CDR2 is YNNKEL in the germline V gene (reference sequence).

The sample comprised blood. This TCR was sampled from a woman aged 18-29 years with Graves' hyperthyroidism. V gene TRBV3-1 combines with J gene TRBJ2-5, with no clear D. The CDR3 sequence: CASSPKAKQETQYF. The CDR3 region has the DNA TGTGCCAGCAGCCCCAAAGCGAAACAAGAGACCCAGTACTTC.